The clone carrying this T cell receptor beta chain was seen more than once but under ten times. Distinct nucleotide sequences in the sample also encode this CDR3. Original analysis: Sequence data from immunoSEQ were junction-only and lacked quality scores; consequently, filtering differed. Profiling relied on immunoSEQ multiplex PCR, and the TCRdb table lists in-frame clones only, not all of them. D and trimming come from the DNA, and the V and J calls and clone size come from that table. The data show hundreds of thousands of clones, about 80% seen once. This sample stems from a study of shared clonotypes between healthy human individuals. Study at large: A couple of female and a few male donors aged 18 to 49 were enrolled.

The CDR3 is made up of 13 amino acids. Germline loops: CDR1 KGHSH, CDR2 LQKENI. Between the trimmed V and J ends, which lost 0 bases and 8 bases, there was a span of 10 bases. Each donor was a Caucasian adult residing in Nashville, Tennessee. V usage is TRBV18 and J usage is TRBJ1-1; D not certain. The sample consisted of PBMCs. The source is a woman in her 40s in good health. Some clones in this sample may be carry-over from other donors' samples. The CDR3 protein is CASSPPSELEAFF. As DNA, the CDR3 is TGTGCCAGCTCACCACCGTCGGAGCTCGAAGCTTTCTTT.